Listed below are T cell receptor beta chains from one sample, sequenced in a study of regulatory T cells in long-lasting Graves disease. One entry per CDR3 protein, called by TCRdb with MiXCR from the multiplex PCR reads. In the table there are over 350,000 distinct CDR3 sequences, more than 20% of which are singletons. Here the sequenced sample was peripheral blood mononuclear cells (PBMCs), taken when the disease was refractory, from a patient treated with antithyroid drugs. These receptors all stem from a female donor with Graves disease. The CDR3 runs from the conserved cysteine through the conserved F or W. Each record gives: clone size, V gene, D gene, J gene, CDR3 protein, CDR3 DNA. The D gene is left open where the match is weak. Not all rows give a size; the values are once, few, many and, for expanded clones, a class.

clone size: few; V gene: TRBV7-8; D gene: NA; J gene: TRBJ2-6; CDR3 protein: CASSLGIEPAGANVLTF; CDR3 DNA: TGTGCCAGCAGCTTAGGGATCGAGCCTGCCGGGGCCAACGTCCTGACTTTC
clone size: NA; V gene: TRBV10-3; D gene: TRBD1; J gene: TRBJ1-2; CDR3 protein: CAISEGIDRAYGYTF; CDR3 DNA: TGTGCCATCAGTGAGGGAATCGACAGGGCGTATGGCTACACCTTC
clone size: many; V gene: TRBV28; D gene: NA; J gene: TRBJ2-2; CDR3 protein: CASSFLLTGTTNTGELFF; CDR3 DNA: TGTGCCAGCAGTTTCCTACTAACCGGGACAACAAACACCGGGGAGCTGTTTTTT
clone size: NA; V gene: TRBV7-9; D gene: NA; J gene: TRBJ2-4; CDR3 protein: CAKEGTAKNIQYF; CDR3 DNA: TGTGCCAAGGAAGGGACTGCCAAAAACATTCAGTACTTC
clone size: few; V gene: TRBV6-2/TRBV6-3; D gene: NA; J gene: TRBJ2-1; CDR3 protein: CASSYRARSSYNEQFF; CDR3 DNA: TGTGCCAGCAGTTACCGAGCTCGGAGCTCCTACAATGAGCAGTTCTTC
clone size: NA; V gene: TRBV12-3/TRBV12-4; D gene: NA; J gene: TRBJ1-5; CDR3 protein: CASSFIPDQPQHF; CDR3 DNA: TGTGCCAGCAGTTTTATTCCCGATCAGCCCCAGCATTTT
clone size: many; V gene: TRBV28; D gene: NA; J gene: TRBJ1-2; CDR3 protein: CASSLAGDGYTF; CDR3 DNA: TGTGCCAGCAGTTTGGCAGGGGATGGCTACACCTTC
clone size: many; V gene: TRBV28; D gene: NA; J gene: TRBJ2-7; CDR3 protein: CASSTPSGNTYEQYF; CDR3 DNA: TGTGCCAGCAGTACCCCCTCCGGAAACACCTACGAGCAGTACTTC
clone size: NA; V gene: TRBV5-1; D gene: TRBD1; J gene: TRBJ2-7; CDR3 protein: CASSSRGQGIEQYF; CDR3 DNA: TGCGCCAGCAGCTCCCGGGGACAGGGGATCGAGCAGTACTTC
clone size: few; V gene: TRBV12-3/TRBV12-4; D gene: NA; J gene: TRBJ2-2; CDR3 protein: CASNRGETGELFF; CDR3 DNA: TGTGCCAGCAACCGTGGAGAAACCGGGGAGCTGTTTTTT
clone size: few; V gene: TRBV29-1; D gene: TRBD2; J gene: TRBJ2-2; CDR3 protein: CSTTSGANTGELFF; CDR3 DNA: TGCAGCACGACTAGCGGTGCGAACACCGGGGAGCTGTTTTTT
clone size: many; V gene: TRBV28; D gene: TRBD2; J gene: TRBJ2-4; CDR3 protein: CASNSGSEAKNIQYF; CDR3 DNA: TGTGCCAGCAATAGCGGGAGCGAGGCCAAAAACATTCAGTACTTC
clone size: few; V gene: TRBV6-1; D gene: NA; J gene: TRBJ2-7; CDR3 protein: CASRPDMGGSLYEQYF; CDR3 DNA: TGTGCCAGCAGGCCAGACATGGGTGGCTCGCTCTACGAGCAGTACTTC
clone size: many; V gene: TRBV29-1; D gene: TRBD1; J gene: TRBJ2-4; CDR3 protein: CSAGTGAKNIQYF; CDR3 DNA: TGCAGCGCAGGGACAGGGGCCAAAAACATTCAGTACTTC